A single sample is the source of the 17 T cell receptor beta chains below, sequenced in a study of cytomegalovirus exposure and HLA in healthy donors. The PCR ran on 60 Vbeta and 13 Jbeta primers. The data were produced by immunoSEQ multiplex PCR, yet TCRdb's version contains in-frame clones alone and is incomplete. This sample has 150,000 to 200,000 clones, with roughly 78% found just once. The specimen was PBMCs. The origin of the receptors is a woman aged 25 to 39 in good health and CMV-seropositive.

The gene calls are TRBV6-5 and TRBJ2-1; 8 nucleotides match TRBD1. The V gene's germline CDR1 is MNHEY and CDR2 SVGAGI. The length of the CDR3 is 16 residues. J was trimmed by 4 bases and V by 4 bases; bases with no gene match: 9. The CDR3 loop is CASSFRQGPPYNEQFF. As DNA, the CDR3 is TGTGCCAGCAGTTTCCGACAGGGGCCCCCTTACAATGAGCAGTTCTTC.

This chain uses TRBV19 with TRBJ1-1; 7 nucleotides agree with TRBD1. Germline V gives CDR1 LNHDA, CDR2 SQIVND (reference sequence). The V gene end was trimmed by 5 bases and the J gene end by 3 bases; junction bases not matched to a gene: 12. This CDR3 spans 16 amino acids. CDR3 in DNA: TGTGCCAGTAGTCCCCACCGCGACAGGGATTACACTGAAGCTTTCTTT. Translation: CASSPHRDRDYTEAFF.

J is TRBJ1-2 and V is TRBV11-2; TRBD1 matches at 8 bases. The V segment lost 4 bases and the J segment 8 bases; nucleotides outside the gene matches: 18. Germline V gene sequence: CDR1 SGHAT, CDR2 FQNNGV. This CDR3 comprises 17 residues. The CDR3 protein is CASSSGGGQGSRYGYTF. The DNA for the CDR3 is TGTGCCAGCAGCTCCGGAGGAGGACAGGGCAGCAGATACGGCTACACCTTC.

Only a few counts were recorded for this clone. The chain recombines TRBV5-1 with TRBJ1-5, with TRBD1 as a possible D gene (5 bases). The germline V gene encodes CDR1 SGHRS and CDR2 YFSETQ. The V gene lost 4 bases and the J gene lost 5 bases, with 10 bases spanning the gap. The CDR3 totals 13 residues. CDR3 sequence reads: CASSGGADQPQHF. The DNA for the CDR3 is TGCGCCAGCAGCGGAGGGGCGGATCAGCCCCAGCATTTT.

The chain employs TRBV6-1 and TRBJ2-1, with D perhaps matching TRBD2 (6 bases). Germline-derived CDR1 and CDR2 are MNHNS and SASEGT. Trimming removed 6 bases from V and 6 bases from J, with 12 bases in between. CDR3 length equals 13 residues. The CDR3 DNA reads as TGTGCCAGCAGCGCAGTGGGGGGCAATGAGCAGTTCTTC. Amino acid sequence: CASSAVGGNEQFF.

The V call is TRBV2, the J call TRBJ2-1; 10 nucleotides agree with TRBD2. The V gene end was trimmed by 6 bases and the J gene end by 7 bases; junction bases not matched to a gene: 6. Germline assignment: CDR1 SNHLY and CDR2 FYNNEI. The CDR3 runs to 14 residues. Here the CDR3 reads CASSSSGSRNEQFF. The CDR3 nucleotides are TGTGCCAGCAGCTCTAGCGGGAGTCGTAATGAGCAGTTCTTC.

The genes are TRBV19 and TRBJ1-3, with 11 positions matching TRBD1. The CDR3 extends over 15 amino acids. The V gene's germline CDR1 is LNHDA and CDR2 SQIVND (reference sequence). Trimming cost V 1 base and J 9 bases; bases outside gene matches: 5. In nucleotides, the CDR3 is TGTGCCAGTAGTATAGCCCCGGGACAGGGGGGCACCATATATTTT. Protein product: CASSIAPGQGGTIYF. The whole variable domain, remainder taken from reference TRBV19 and TRBJ1-3, is DGGITQSPKYLFRKEGQNVTLSCEQNLNHDAMYWYRQDPGQGLRLIYYSQIVNDFQKGDIAEGYSVSREKKESFPLTVTSAQKNPTAFYLCASSIAPGQGGTIYFGEGSWLTVV.

The chain combines TRBV7-2 with TRBJ1-6, with D perhaps TRBD1 (5 bases). Germline lookup yields CDR1 SGHTA and CDR2 FQGNSA. Between the trimmed V and J ends, which lost 8 bases and 8 bases, there was a span of 16 bases. CDR3 length: 14 residues. This chain's CDR3 is CASAVGGGDSPLHF. In DNA, the CDR3 is TGTGCCAGCGCAGTAGGCGGGGGGGATTCACCCCTCCACTTT. The full variable domain, with the rest looked up from reference TRBV7-2 and TRBJ1-6, is GAGVSQSPSNKVTEKGKDVELRCDPISGHTALYWYRQSLGQGLEFLIYFQGNSAPDKSGLPSDRFSAERTGGSVSTLTIQRTQQEDSAVYLCASAVGGGDSPLHFGNGTRLTVT.

The chain carries TRBV7-6 and TRBJ1-2; 7 positions match TRBD1. CDR3 length equals 16 residues. J was trimmed by 4 bases and V by 5 bases; bases with no gene match: 13. Germline CDR1 is SGHVS and CDR2 is FNYEAQ. The CDR3 sequence: CASSRIEGAALYGYTF. In DNA, the CDR3 is TGTGCCAGCAGCCGAATAGAGGGGGCGGCTCTCTATGGCTACACCTTC.

This chain connects TRBV13 to TRBJ1-1; 8 bases fit TRBD1. J gave up 1 base and V 5 bases, and 3 bases lay outside the gene matches. Germline CDR1 is PRHDT and CDR2 is FYEKMQ (reference sequence). The CDR3 loop spans 14 amino acids. CDR3 sequence: CASSRDRSNTEAFF. The CDR3 DNA reads as TGTGCCAGCAGCCGGGACAGGTCGAACACTGAAGCTTTCTTT.

This clone was seen just once. The chain recombines TRBV30 with TRBJ2-5; 9 nucleotides align to TRBD2. There are 14 residues in the CDR3. Trimming cost V 4 bases and J 1 base; bases outside gene matches: 4. Germline-derived CDR1 and CDR2 are GTSNPN and SVGIG (reference sequence). CDR3 region: CAWKLAGPQETQYF. CDR3 in DNA: TGTGCCTGGAAACTAGCGGGTCCCCAAGAGACCCAGTACTTC.

This clone was seen more than once but under ten times. The chain employs TRBV5-8 and TRBJ1-4; TRBD1 agrees at 8 bases. J was trimmed by 7 bases and V by 4 bases; bases with no gene match: 9. The CDR3 runs to 15 residues. Germline CDR1 is SGHTS and CDR2 is YDEGEE. The CDR3 bases are TGTGCCAGCAGCCCCGGTGCAGGGGGCGGTGAAAAACTGTTTTTT. Translation: CASSPGAGGGEKLFF.

This sequence joins TRBV2 and TRBJ2-2; D might be TRBD1 (6 bases). The CDR3 has 15 amino acids. Germline V CDR1 and CDR2: SNHLY, FYNNEI. Trimming left V 5 bases short and J 2 bases short, with 12 bases between. CDR3 bases: TGTGCCAGCAGTTTACAGGGCCCCAACACCGGGGAGCTGTTTTTT. Translating it yields CASSLQGPNTGELFF.

The chain recombines TRBV18 with TRBJ2-2; D might be TRBD2 (6 bases). V was cut by 0 bases and J by 3 bases, with 8 bases left in between. CDR1 KGHSH and CDR2 LQKENI come from the germline V gene. The CDR3 loop spans 15 amino acids. In nucleotides, the CDR3 is TGTGCCAGCTCACCACCTGGAGGGGACACCGGGGAGCTGTTTTTT. This translates into CASSPPGGDTGELFF. The whole variable domain, filled in from reference TRBV18 and TRBJ2-2, reads NAGVMQNPRHLVRRRGQEARLRCSPMKGHSHVYWYRQLPEEGLKFMVYLQKENIIDESGMPKERFSAEFPKEGPSILRIQQVVRGDSAAYFCASSPPGGDTGELFFGEGSRLTVL.

The V and J genes are TRBV7-9 and TRBJ2-5; D is possibly TRBD1 (5 bases). Germline V lookup: CDR1 SEHNR, CDR2 FQNEAQ (reference sequence). The CDR3 spans 13 residues. Deletions cut 4 bases from V and 5 bases from J, with 11 bases between. The CDR3 DNA follows: TGTGCCAGCAGCTCCCAGGGATTGGAGACCCAGTACTTC. This codes for CASSSQGLETQYF.

This clone has just a few counts. In DNA, the CDR3 is TGCGCCAGCAGCTTTAGCGGGAGGGGCGATGAGCAGTTCTTC. Amino acid sequence: CASSFSGRGDEQFF. The rearrangement links TRBV5-1 to TRBJ2-1; 11 bases match TRBD2. Germline V gene lookup returns CDR1 SGHRS and CDR2 YFSETQ. The trim removed 2 bases at V and 8 bases at J, leaving 3 bases unmatched. The length of the CDR3 is 14 residues.

CDR3 bases: TGCGCCAGCAGCTCTGCTAGCGGGACCTTCTACGAGCAGTACTTC. This encodes CASSSASGTFYEQYF. The rearrangement joins TRBV4-1 to TRBJ2-7, with 9 bases matching TRBD2. CDR1 and CDR2 from the germline V gene are MGHRA and YSYEKL. With 5 bases clipped from V and 3 bases from J, the junction kept 8 bases outside the gene matches. The CDR3 is 15 residues long.